This TCR beta chain derives from a study of identical twins. Addition of a universal primer site occurred through template switching, and cDNA carried unique molecular identifiers. TCRdb called the 5' RACE reads again in MiXCR, with one record for every CDR3 protein. Of about 690,000 distinct CDR3 sequences detected, around 5.7% appear once; the ten largest clones hold roughly 2%. CDR3 length: 12 residues. V gave up 6 bases and J gave up 11 bases, with 11 bases separating them. This clonotype was found many times. The sequence was obtained from a man between 18 and 29 years old in good health. Sequenced material: naive T cells sorted from blood. The chain is built from TRBV12-3 or TRBV12-4 and TRBJ1-6; D possibly corresponds to TRBD1 (5 bases). CDR3 in amino acids: CASSRGGPPLHF. CDR3 nucleotides: TGTGCCAGCAGCCGTGGGGGACCACCCCTCCACTTT.